This T cell receptor (beta chain) was identified during a study of radiation and T cells in renal cell carcinoma (dated by TCRdb to the early 2020s). As for the study more broadly: In total, roughly 51 samples underwent TCR beta sequencing: roughly 26 tumors plus 27 peripheral blood samples. The final blood draw was performed at 4 weeks after radiation, at the same time as nephrectomy. In the 40 to 60 samples combined, around 3.9 million unique CDR3 nucleotide sequences were found, encoding 2.5 million or so unique CDR3 amino acid sequences. Beyond this particular receptor, the publication reports: Dynamics of the blood repertoire were not tracked past 4 weeks after treatment. In blood, the top tumor clonotypes increased between baseline and 2 weeks post-radiation and then shrank by 4 weeks, which suggests that tumor-resident clones expanded only transiently. The single-armed trial design could not address effects of radiation dose or scheduling on the TCR repertoire. Because no pretreatment tumor biopsies were available, whether clonotypes were present in the tumor at baseline could not be determined.

Following the manufacturer's recommendations, the immunoSEQ kit was used to generate TCR beta libraries from genomic DNA. To prepare libraries, a first multiplex PCR with proprietary primers was run, followed by a second PCR that added unique barcodes, and a bead cleanup was done after each round. A positive control reaction and a negative control reaction, both provided in the kit, were run with every batch of samples. The final libraries were assessed on an Agilent 4200 TapeStation D1000 ScreenTape, pooled by volume, and quantified by qPCR. An Illumina NextSeq500 fitted with a MidOutput 150-cycle cartridge performed the sequencing, running 156 Read1 cycles and 15 Index1 cycles with the kit's custom primers. The pooled library was loaded at 0.95 to 1 pM with roughly 19% PhiX control spiked in. On the study's bioinformatics: Vendor-processed data were analyzed in R, with a clonotype defined as all T cells sharing the same CDR3 nucleotide sequence. In the clone abundance analyses, frequencies in each sample were normalized to that sample's 10,000 most abundant clones. Public T cell clones, which averaged fewer than five per sample, were removed prior to analysis. Tumor-enriched and baseline blood-enriched clonotypes were defined by at least a 32-fold difference in abundance between compartments. A beta-binomial differential abundance model was used to identify clonotypes that were expanded or contracted between blood time points. Tumor-blood repertoire similarity was measured with the Baroni-Urbani and Buser coefficient, and groups were compared using two-tailed Wilcoxon tests in R. In its TCRdb copy, this immuneACCESS table keeps in-frame sequences only and misses some clones. Where compared with another copy, unresolved V genes explain less than half of these, and the others have no known cause. V and J calls and clone size are given by that table; D and trimming were obtained from the DNA. For this sample the table gives around 180,000 clones, of which roughly nine tenths were detected only once. Of the sample, about 10% falls within the top ten clones.

Reading the label with the study, this specimen's time point is: blood 4 weeks post-SBRT, at nephrectomy. The treatment or condition label here, explained by the study, means: 15 Gy SBRT to primary tumor, nephrectomy 4 weeks later. Samples were obtained from a clinical trial, in which 15 Gy stereotactic body radiation therapy was delivered to primary renal cell carcinomas and nephrectomy was performed 4 weeks later. To track tumor-enriched clonotypes, serial peripheral blood was sampled from radiation-treated patients at baseline and at 2 weeks and 4 weeks after SBRT. All patients had renal cell carcinoma with clear cell pathology. The QIAamp DNA Blood Mini Kit (Qiagen) was used to prepare genomic DNA for TCR sequencing. Only samples passing all quality control checks were included in the analyses. As to this clone: The antigen this receptor binds is unknown. Base qualities were left out, and no much larger clone turns up one base away.

The TCR comes from a woman between 45 and 60 years old with renal cell carcinoma. This sample comprised blood, obtained from a patient whose treatment included radiotherapy and nephrectomy.

In nucleotide form, the sequence is TGTGCCAGCAGCACGGGACAGGGAAGGAATACGCAGTATTTT. It codes for CASSTGQGRNTQYF. This chain joins TRBV5-6 to TRBJ2-3; the junction holds 9 bases that match TRBD1. Reading the germline V gene gives CDR1 SGHDT and CDR2 YYEEEE. Measured from the cysteine to the phenylalanine, the CDR3 is 14 residues long. Only the CDR3 portion is preserved as DNA: 42 bases, with reading frame beginning at the first base. Germline trimming: 4 bases from V, 7 bases from J; junction bases outside gene matches: 7.